This record covers a single T cell receptor beta chain. Its antigen is as yet unknown. Healthy individuals who donated bone marrow served as the donors. These data belong to a study of cytomegalovirus exposure and HLA in healthy donors. The germline CDR1 and CDR2 sequences are SNHLY and FYNNEI. V lost 4 bases, J lost 0 bases, and 13 bases lay in between. The CDR3 contains 16 residues. Notes on the study in general: Looking again later, the authors saw that most CMV-associated TCR beta chains seemed HLA-restricted.

It was with 60 Vbeta and 13 Jbeta primers that the PCR ran. Measured with immunoSEQ multiplex PCR; TCRdb has only the in-frame clones, and not every one. The sample yields 100,000 to 120,000 clones, approximately 83% seen once. This chain joins TRBV2 and TRBJ1-3; no reliable D call. The TCR was taken from a woman younger than 35 in good health and CMV-seronegative. Specimen: PBMCs. CDR3 sequence (DNA): TGTGCCAGCAGTGGCCGAAGGCGGCGCTCTGGAAACACCATATATTTT. This codes for CASSGRRRRSGNTIYF.